The 16 T cell receptor beta chains below were found in one sample sequenced in a study of cytomegalovirus exposure and HLA in healthy donors. PCR used 60 Vbeta primers and 13 Jbeta primers. Assay: immunoSEQ multiplex PCR; the TCRdb copy retains only in-frame clones and omits some. The sample holds some 90,000 clones, 65% to 85% seen once. Sequences were obtained from PBMCs. The receptors were gathered from a man aged 50-60 years in good health and CMV-seronegative.

This clone was seen a single time. This chain uses TRBV7-2 with TRBJ2-7; 9 nucleotides align to TRBD2. The ends lost 4 bases at V and 4 bases at J; junction bases unmatched: 8. There are 15 residues in the CDR3. Germline CDR1 reads SGHTA; CDR2 reads FQGNSA. The CDR3 here is CASSSLLAGSYEQYF. The CDR3 coding sequence is TGTGCCAGCAGCTCGCTACTAGCGGGTAGTTACGAGCAGTACTTC.

CDR3 in amino acids: CASSPSISGRGQETQYF. The CDR3 DNA sequence: TGTGCCAGCAGCCCATCAATTAGCGGGAGAGGCCAAGAGACCCAGTACTTC. The chain recombines TRBV11-2 with TRBJ2-5; 9 bases fit TRBD2. The CDR3 spans 17 residues. Germline V CDR1 and CDR2: SGHAT, FQNNGV. The V and J ends lost 5 bases and 1 base, in that order; junction bases with no gene match: 11. Drawing the rest from reference TRBV11-2 and TRBJ2-5, the complete variable domain is EAGVAQSPRYKIIEKRQSVAFWCNPISGHATLYWYQQILGQGPKLLIQFQNNGVVDDSQLPKDRFSAERLKGVDSTLKIQPAKLEDSAVYLCASSPSISGRGQETQYFGPGTRLLVL.

V usage is TRBV9 and J usage is TRBJ2-1, with TRBD1 matching 7 bases. The CDR3 has 16 residues. J gave up 12 bases and V 3 bases, and 18 bases lay outside the gene matches. The germline CDR1 and CDR2 sequences are SGDLS and YYNGEE. The CDR3 DNA is TGTGCCAGCAGCGAGATGACAGGGCACCTACTAGAACGGCAGTTCTTC. It yields the protein CASSEMTGHLLERQFF.

The genes are TRBV6-6 and TRBJ2-3; D unclear. The germline V gene has CDR1 MNHNY and CDR2 SVGAGI (reference sequence). Trimming took off 6 bases at V and 6 bases at J, with 4 bases between the two ends. The CDR3 runs 10 residues. CDR3 sequence (DNA): TGTGCCAGCAGCCTGGATACGCAGTATTTT. Protein sequence: CASSLDTQYF.

This clone was recorded a few times. The gene calls are TRBV6-5 and TRBJ2-7; 10 bases are shared with TRBD2. The V segment lost 1 base and the J segment 0 bases; nucleotides outside the gene matches: 3. Germline V gives CDR1 MNHEY, CDR2 SVGAGI. This CDR3 comprises 16 residues. This CDR3 is CASSYLPSGGSYEQYF. CDR3 coding DNA: TGTGCCAGCAGTTACTTGCCTAGCGGGGGCTCCTACGAGCAGTACTTC.

This chain uses TRBV5-5 with TRBJ2-3; TRBD1 matches 7 bases. Germline V gives CDR1 SGHKS, CDR2 YYEKEE (reference sequence). The CDR3 consists of 15 residues. With 1 base clipped from V and 1 base from J, the junction kept 3 bases outside the gene matches. The CDR3 sequence: CASSLLGTGTDTQYF. DNA for the CDR3: TGTGCCAGCAGCTTGCTGGGGACAGGCACAGATACGCAGTATTTT.

The genes are TRBV6-5 and TRBJ1-3; D possibly corresponds to TRBD1 (5 bases). Germline CDR1 is MNHEY and CDR2 is SVGAGI. V lost 0 bases and J 2 bases, leaving 11 bases between the germline ends. The length of the CDR3 is 16 residues. The chain's CDR3 is CASSYSTGAAGNTIYF. The CDR3 DNA sequence: TGTGCCAGCAGTTACTCGACTGGGGCAGCTGGAAACACCATATATTTT.

The chain links TRBV15 to TRBJ1-2, with TRBD1 matching over 10 bases. Germline V lookup: CDR1 LNHNV, CDR2 YYDKDF (reference sequence). The CDR3 consists of 18 residues. V gave up 4 bases and J gave up 3 bases; unmatched junction bases: 14. CDR3 loop: CATSKRGGTGAPHYGYTF. In nucleotides, the CDR3 is TGTGCCACCAGCAAGAGGGGTGGGACAGGGGCCCCTCACTATGGCTACACCTTC.

This sequence joins TRBV7-2 and TRBJ2-2, with D tentatively TRBD2 (6 bases). CDR3 length equals 13 residues. Trimming removed 7 bases at V and 7 bases at J, with 13 bases between. Germline lookup yields CDR1 SGHTA and CDR2 FQGNSA. The CDR3 here is CASNNGGIGELFF. The CDR3 DNA reads TGTGCCAGCAACAATGGGGGGATCGGGGAGCTGTTTTTT.

J is TRBJ2-2 and V is TRBV7-6; D might be TRBD2 (6 bases). The V and J ends lost 4 bases and 6 bases respectively, with 12 bases between them. The CDR3 contains 14 residues. Looked up from germline, CDR1 is SGHVS and CDR2 is FNYEAQ. For the CDR3, the DNA is TGTGCCAGCAGCTATCGACGGGGGTCCGGGGAGCTGTTTTTT. Residues: CASSYRRGSGELFF.

In this sample, this clone turned up once. The chain carries TRBV11-2 and TRBJ2-7; perhaps TRBD1 as D (6 bases). V was shortened by 8 bases and J by 2 bases, with 16 bases between the two germline ends. Germline CDR1 SGHAT, CDR2 FQNNGV. This CDR3 comprises 14 residues. The chain's CDR3 is CASRGGRPAYEQYF. CDR3 coding DNA: TGTGCCAGCCGTGGGGGCAGGCCTGCCTACGAGCAGTACTTC.

The chain uses TRBV7-2 and TRBJ2-3, with D possibly matching TRBD1 (7 bases). This CDR3 spans 16 amino acids. Germline V CDR1 and CDR2: SGHTA, FQGNSA. V was trimmed by 6 bases and J by 6 bases, leaving 22 bases between them. CDR3 loop: CASRPLDRRVADTQYF. The CDR3 DNA reads as TGTGCCAGCAGACCCTTGGACAGGAGGGTCGCGGATACGCAGTATTTT.

This chain connects TRBV19 to TRBJ1-2; D not resolved. The V gene's germline CDR1 is LNHDA and CDR2 SQIVND (reference sequence). The CDR3 has 13 residues. Trimming shortened V by 3 bases and J by 4 bases, and 9 bases separated the two germline ends. CDR3 protein: CASSINSFYGYTF. The CDR3 DNA reads as TGTGCCAGTAGTATTAACAGCTTCTATGGCTACACCTTC. Full variable domain (rest looked up from reference TRBV19 and TRBJ1-2): DGGITQSPKYLFRKEGQNVTLSCEQNLNHDAMYWYRQDPGQGLRLIYYSQIVNDFQKGDIAEGYSVSREKKESFPLTVTSAQKNPTAFYLCASSINSFYGYTFGSGTRLTVV.

This clone has only one observation. V gene TRBV19 combines with J gene TRBJ2-7; no clear D. Germline CDR1 and CDR2: LNHDA and SQIVND (reference sequence). Trimming stripped 3 bases from V and 6 bases from J, with 12 bases between. The CDR3 covers 13 residues. CDR3 nucleotide sequence: TGTGCCAGTAGTATTAATTGGGCCTCCGAGCAGTACTTC. Its translation: CASSINWASEQYF.

This chain connects TRBV4-3 to TRBJ2-5, with 9 bases aligning to TRBD2. The V gene's germline CDR1 is LGHNA and CDR2 YSLEER. This CDR3 spans 14 amino acids. V shed 4 bases, J shed 2 bases, and the junction held 2 bases outside the gene matches. The CDR3 here is CASSPAGGQETQYF. The CDR3 nucleotides read TGCGCCAGCAGCCCAGCGGGAGGTCAAGAGACCCAGTACTTC.

The chain combines TRBV30 with TRBJ2-7; 9 nucleotides line up with TRBD1. The junction had 9 bases not matched to a gene; V was cut back by 6 bases and J by 3 bases. This CDR3 region has 14 residues. CDR1 is GTSNPN and CDR2 is SVGIG in the germline V gene (reference sequence). The CDR3 DNA reads as TGTGCCTGCCGGACCGGGACAGGGAACTACGAGCAGTACTTC. Its protein product is CACRTGTGNYEQYF.